This entry is about one TCR beta chain. Its target antigen remains unknown. One end of the junction does not line up with germline, which may come from a read error. Spanning cysteine to phenylalanine, the CDR3 consists of 12 amino acids. The read is trimmed to its CDR3 DNA, 36 bases read in frame from base 1. CDR1 and CDR2 are drawn from the germline V gene: ENHRY, SYGVKD. This sample was taken from a study of OX40 agonist ivuxolimab in advanced cancers. In terms of the full investigation: Ivuxolimab, which targeted the costimulatory receptor OX40 (CD134), was an agonistic, fully human IgG2 monoclonal antibody. Intravenous ivuxolimab was administered to patients every 2 weeks at six dose levels: 0.01, 0.1, 0.3, 1.5, 3 and 10 mg/kg. A male proportion of nearly 85% and a mean age of 60 years, ranging from 23 to 79, were recorded for the dose-escalation cohort. The monotherapy dose-escalation portion (N ≈ 57 patients) of the phase I ivuxolimab trial is reported in the paper. Of the approximately 50 patients in dose escalation, 19 had hepatocellular carcinoma, roughly 15 had melanoma, 9 had renal cell carcinoma and 9 had head and neck cancer. The point of sequencing TCRbeta in the periphery was to test whether ivuxolimab changed TCR sequence diversity and drove clonal T-cell expansion. Prior anti-PD-1, anti-PD-L1 or anti-CTLA-4 therapy was permitted, and 40% of dose-escalation patients had received checkpoint inhibitors. Partial responses occurred in three dose-escalation patients: two with cutaneous melanoma and one with hepatocellular carcinoma.

Genomic DNA was isolated from the sorted cells so that the TCRbeta CDR3 region could be sequenced. The immunoSEQ Assay was used to sequence the TCRbeta CDR3 regions. In TCRdb, the immuneACCESS table is reduced to in-frame sequences with V and J assigned. These tables do not hold every clone; where another copy was compared, an unresolved V gene accounts for under half, and the others remain unexplained. This sample comprises under 80,000 clones, 85% to 90% of them detected only once. The ten largest clones capture about 4.1% of the sample. Overall study outcomes, separate from this receptor: Low levels of normalized T-cell clonal expansion were also seen in some patients who did not respond. At doses from 0.1 to 3.0 mg/kg, clonal expansion was seen in both CD4+ and CD8+ blood T cells between baseline and week 6. In the 0.1-3.0 mg/kg groups, partial responders were among the patients with the lowest normalized peripheral clonal expansion, particularly in CD8+ T cells. On average, CD8+ T cells showed more expanded clones than CD4+ T cells after ivuxolimab. Antigen specificity was not determined for the clonally expanded peripheral T cells.

Patients with autoimmune disease history or receiving systemic immunosuppression were excluded from the trial. In every dose cohort, peripheral blood was drawn for TCR sequencing at baseline, cycle 4 day 1, and cycle 7 day 1. The samples were taken from a phase I, first-in-human, multicenter, open-label dose-escalation trial of ivuxolimab. Adults with locally advanced or metastatic melanoma, renal cell, hepatocellular, or head and neck squamous cell carcinoma were enrolled in the trial. CD4+ and CD8+ T cells were sorted separately from peripheral blood before TCR sequencing. The sample consisted of CD4+ or CD8+ T cells sorted from blood, taken in a trial of the OX40 agonist ivuxolimab. The sequence is built from TRBV10-3 and TRBJ2-5; no confident D gene assignment can be made. The source is an adult with an advanced solid tumor such as melanoma, head and neck, liver or kidney cancer. The bases read TGTGCCATCCGTGAACGCCAAGAGACCCAGTACTTC. This translates into CAIRERQETQYF.